This T cell receptor (beta chain) derives from a study of T cells after posttransplantation cyclophosphamide. Treatment was busulfan-fludarabine conditioning, a marrow graft, and cyclophosphamide on days +3 and +4. In regard to this clone: Its target is unknown.

Notes on the study in general: Blood and skin or GI T cell repertoires showed limited TRB overlap. Donor-recipient repertoire similarity was low at 1-2 months, rising over year one. Recipient CMV seropositivity and CMV reactivation strongly tracked TRB clonality.

Trimming left V 0 bases short and J 5 bases short, with 13 bases between. This CDR3 is built from 16 residues. The germline V gene encodes CDR1 LGHNA and CDR2 YSLEER. Generated by immunoSEQ multiplex PCR, the TCRdb table keeps only in-frame clones and is missing some. The sample lists about 19,000 clones; about 68% were seen once. The sample was PBMCs, taken after an allogeneic stem cell transplant with post-transplant cyclophosphamide. The TCR sequence derives from a young adult male patient who received an allogeneic stem cell transplant from a related donor, was CMV-positive, and had acute GVHD only. The graft donor may have given rise to some T cells. The chain has TRBV4-3 and TRBJ2-2; D may be TRBD2 (7 bases). DNA of the CDR3: TGCGCCAGCAGCCAAGATTGGGGGGGCACGACCGGGGAGCTGTTTTTT. Translating it yields CASSQDWGGTTGELFF.